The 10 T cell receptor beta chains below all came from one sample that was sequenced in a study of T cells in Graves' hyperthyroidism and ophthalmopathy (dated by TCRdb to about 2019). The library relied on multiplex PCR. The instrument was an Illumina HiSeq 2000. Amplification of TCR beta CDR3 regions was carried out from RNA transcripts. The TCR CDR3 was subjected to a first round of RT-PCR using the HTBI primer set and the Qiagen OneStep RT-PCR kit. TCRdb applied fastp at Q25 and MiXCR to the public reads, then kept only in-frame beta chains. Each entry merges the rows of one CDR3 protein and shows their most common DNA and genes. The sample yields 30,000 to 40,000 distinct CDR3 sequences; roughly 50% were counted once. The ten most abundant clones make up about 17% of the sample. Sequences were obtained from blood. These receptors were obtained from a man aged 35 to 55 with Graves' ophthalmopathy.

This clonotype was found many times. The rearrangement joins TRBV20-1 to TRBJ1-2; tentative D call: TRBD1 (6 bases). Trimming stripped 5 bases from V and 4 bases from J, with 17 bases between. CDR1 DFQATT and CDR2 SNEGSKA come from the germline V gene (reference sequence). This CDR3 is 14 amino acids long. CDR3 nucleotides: TGCAGTGCTTATAACAGGGCCGTGAGCTATGGCTACACCTTC. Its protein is CSAYNRAVSYGYTF.

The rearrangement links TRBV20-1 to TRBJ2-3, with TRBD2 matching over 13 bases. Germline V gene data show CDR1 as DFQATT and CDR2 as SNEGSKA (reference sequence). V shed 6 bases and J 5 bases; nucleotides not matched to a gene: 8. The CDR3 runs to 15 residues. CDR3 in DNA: TGCAGTGCGAGGACTAGCGGGAGCGGGTTAGATACGCAGTATTTT. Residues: CSARTSGSGLDTQYF.

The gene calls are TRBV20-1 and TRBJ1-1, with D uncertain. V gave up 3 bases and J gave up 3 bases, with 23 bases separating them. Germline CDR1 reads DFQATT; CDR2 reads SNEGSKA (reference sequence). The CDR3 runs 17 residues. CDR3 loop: CSARSQLGSYGYTEAFF. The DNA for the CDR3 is TGCAGTGCTAGGTCGCAGCTAGGGTCCTATGGCTACACTGAAGCTTTCTTT.

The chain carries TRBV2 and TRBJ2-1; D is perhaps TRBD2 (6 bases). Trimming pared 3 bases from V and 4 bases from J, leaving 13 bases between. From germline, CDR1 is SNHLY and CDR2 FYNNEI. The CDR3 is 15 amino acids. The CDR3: CASSDGLTPYNEQFF. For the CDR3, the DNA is TGTGCCAGCAGTGACGGACTAACCCCTTACAATGAGCAGTTCTTC.

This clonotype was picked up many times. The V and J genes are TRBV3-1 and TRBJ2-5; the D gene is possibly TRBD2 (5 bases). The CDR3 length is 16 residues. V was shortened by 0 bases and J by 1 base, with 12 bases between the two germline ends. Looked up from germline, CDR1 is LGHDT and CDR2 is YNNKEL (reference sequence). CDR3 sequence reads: CASSQEVGSLQETQYF. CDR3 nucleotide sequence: TGTGCCAGCAGCCAAGAAGTGGGGAGCCTCCAAGAGACCCAGTACTTC.

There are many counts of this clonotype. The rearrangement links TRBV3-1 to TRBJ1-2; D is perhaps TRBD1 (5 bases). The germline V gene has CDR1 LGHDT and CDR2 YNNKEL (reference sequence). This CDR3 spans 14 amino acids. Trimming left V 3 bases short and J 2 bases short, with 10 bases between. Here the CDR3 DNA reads TGTGCCAGCAGCCACCGCAGGGCGAACTATGGCTACACCTTC. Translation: CASSHRRANYGYTF.

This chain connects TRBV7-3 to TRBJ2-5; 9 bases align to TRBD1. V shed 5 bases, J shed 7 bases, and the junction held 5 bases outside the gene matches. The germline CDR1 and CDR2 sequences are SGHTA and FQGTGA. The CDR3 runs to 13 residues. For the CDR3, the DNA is TGTGCCAGCAGCCCCACAGGGGGCGCGACCCAGTACTTC. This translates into CASSPTGGATQYF.

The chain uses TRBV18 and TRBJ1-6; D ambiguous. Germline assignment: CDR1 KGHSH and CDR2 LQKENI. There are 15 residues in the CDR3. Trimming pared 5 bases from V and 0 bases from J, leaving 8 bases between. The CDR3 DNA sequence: TGTGCCAGCTCAGTTCCAGGCTCCTATAATTCACCCCTCCACTTT. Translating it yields CASSVPGSYNSPLHF.

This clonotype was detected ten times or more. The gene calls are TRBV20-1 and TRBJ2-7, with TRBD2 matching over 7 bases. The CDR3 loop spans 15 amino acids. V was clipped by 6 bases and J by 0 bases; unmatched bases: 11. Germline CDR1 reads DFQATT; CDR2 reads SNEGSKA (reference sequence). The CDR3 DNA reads TGCAGTGCGCGGGCTAGCGGTCGAAGCTCCTACGAGCAGTACTTC. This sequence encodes CSARASGRSSYEQYF.

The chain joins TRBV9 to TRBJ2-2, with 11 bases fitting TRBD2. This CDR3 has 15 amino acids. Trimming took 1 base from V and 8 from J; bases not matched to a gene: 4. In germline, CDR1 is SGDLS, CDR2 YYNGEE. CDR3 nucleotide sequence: TGTGCCAGCAGCGTACTAGCGGGAGGATCGGGGGAGCTGTTTTTT. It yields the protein CASSVLAGGSGELFF.